The source of this T cell receptor beta chain is a study of cytomegalovirus exposure and HLA in healthy donors. Amplification used 60 Vbeta primers and 13 Jbeta primers. Libraries were prepared by immunoSEQ multiplex PCR; TCRdb keeps only in-frame clonotypes and omits some of them. The table shows 85,000 to 130,000 clones, with around 80% occurring only once. This clone was detected only a few times. J gave up 6 bases and V 4 bases, and 3 bases lay outside the gene matches. Germline lookup yields CDR1 LNHDA and CDR2 SQIVND (reference sequence). CDR3 length equals 13 residues. The receptor's source is a woman in her thirties or forties in good health and CMV-seronegative. Source material: PBMCs. V usage is TRBV19 and J usage is TRBJ2-1, with 7 nucleotides matching TRBD1. This CDR3 is CASSKRDSNEQFF. The DNA for the CDR3 is TGTGCCAGTAGTAAAAGGGACAGCAATGAGCAGTTCTTC.